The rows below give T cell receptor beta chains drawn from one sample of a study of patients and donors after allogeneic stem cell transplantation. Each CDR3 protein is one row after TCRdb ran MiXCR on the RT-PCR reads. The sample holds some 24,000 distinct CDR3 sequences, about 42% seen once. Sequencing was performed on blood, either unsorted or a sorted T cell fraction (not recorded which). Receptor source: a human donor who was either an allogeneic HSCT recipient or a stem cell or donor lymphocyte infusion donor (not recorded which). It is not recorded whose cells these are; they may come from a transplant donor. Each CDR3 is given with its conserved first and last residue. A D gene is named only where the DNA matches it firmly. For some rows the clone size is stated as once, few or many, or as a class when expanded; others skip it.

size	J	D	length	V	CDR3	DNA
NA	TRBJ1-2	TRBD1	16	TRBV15	CATSRDRQGVGYGYTF	TGTGCCACCAGCAGAGATCGACAGGGGGTGGGCTATGGCTACACCTTC
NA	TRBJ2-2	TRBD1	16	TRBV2	CASSEAPTGDSGELFF	TGTGCCAGCAGTGAAGCGCCGACAGGGGATAGCGGGGAGCTGTTTTTT
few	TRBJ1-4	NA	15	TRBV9	CASSVLPGGNEKLFF	TGTGCCAGCAGCGTCTTGCCAGGAGGAAATGAAAAACTGTTTTTT
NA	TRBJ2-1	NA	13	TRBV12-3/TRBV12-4	CASSLAQGNEQFF	TGTGCCAGCAGTTTAGCGCAGGGGAATGAGCAGTTCTTC
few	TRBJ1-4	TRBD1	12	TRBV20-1	CSAEDRGEKLFF	TGCAGTGCTGAGGACAGGGGTGAAAAACTGTTTTTT
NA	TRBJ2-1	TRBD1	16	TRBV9	CASSVLWTGTYNEQFF	TGTGCCAGCAGCGTATTATGGACAGGGACCTACAATGAGCAGTTCTTC
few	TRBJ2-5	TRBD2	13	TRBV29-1	CSGTGTRGETQYF	TGCAGCGGCACCGGGACTAGGGGGGAGACCCAGTACTTC
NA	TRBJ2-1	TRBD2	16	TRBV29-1	CSVVTPGLADYNEQFF	TGCAGCGTTGTAACGCCGGGACTAGCGGATTACAATGAGCAGTTCTTC
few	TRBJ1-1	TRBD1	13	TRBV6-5	CATGQGVYTEAFF	TGTGCCACCGGACAGGGAGTATACACTGAAGCTTTCTTT
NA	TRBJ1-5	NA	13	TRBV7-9	CASSQDSNQPQHF	TGTGCCAGCAGCCAGGACAGTAATCAGCCCCAGCATTTT
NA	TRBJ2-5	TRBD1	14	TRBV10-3	CAISGDRYQETQYF	TGTGCCATCAGTGGGGACAGGTACCAAGAGACCCAGTACTTC
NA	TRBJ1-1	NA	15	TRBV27	CASSFLTRLNTEAFF	TGTGCCAGCAGTTTCCTGACTCGCCTGAACACTGAAGCTTTCTTT
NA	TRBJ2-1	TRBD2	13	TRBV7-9	CASSLQTSGKQFF	TGTGCCAGCAGCCTCCAGACTAGCGGAAAGCAGTTCTTC
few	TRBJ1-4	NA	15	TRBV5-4	CASSLGSLANEKLFF	TGTGCCAGCAGCTTGGGCAGCTTGGCTAATGAAAAACTGTTTTTT
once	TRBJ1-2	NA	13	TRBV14	CASSQDINYGYTF	TGTGCCAGCAGCCAAGACATTAACTATGGCTACACCTTC
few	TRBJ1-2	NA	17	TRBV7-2	CASSLGRVGRANYGYTF	TGTGCCAGCAGCTTGGGAAGGGTTGGCAGGGCCAACTATGGCTACACCTTC
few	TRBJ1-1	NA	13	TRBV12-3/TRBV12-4	CASSLTGNTEAFF	TGTGCCAGCAGCCTGACAGGGAACACTGAAGCTTTCTTT
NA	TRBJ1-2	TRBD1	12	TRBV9	CASSAGQDGYTF	TGTGCCAGCAGCGCTGGACAGGATGGCTACACCTTC
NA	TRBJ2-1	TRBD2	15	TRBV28	CASSLPGTTYNEQFF	TGTGCCAGCAGCCTTCCCGGGACTACCTACAATGAGCAGTTCTTC
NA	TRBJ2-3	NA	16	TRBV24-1	CATSDLRDIYTDTQYF	TGTGCCACCAGTGATTTGCGGGACATTTACACAGATACGCAGTATTTT
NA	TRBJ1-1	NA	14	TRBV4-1	CASSQGGGNTEAFF	TGCGCCAGCAGCCAAGGGGGGGGGAACACTGAAGCTTTCTTT
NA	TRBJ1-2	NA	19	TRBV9	CASSVEVGSRYGVNYGYTF	TGTGCCAGCAGCGTAGAGGTCGGGAGTAGGTACGGCGTTAACTATGGCTACACCTTC
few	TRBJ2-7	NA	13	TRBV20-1	CSAREASDYEQYF	TGCAGTGCTAGAGAGGCCAGCGACTACGAGCAGTACTTC